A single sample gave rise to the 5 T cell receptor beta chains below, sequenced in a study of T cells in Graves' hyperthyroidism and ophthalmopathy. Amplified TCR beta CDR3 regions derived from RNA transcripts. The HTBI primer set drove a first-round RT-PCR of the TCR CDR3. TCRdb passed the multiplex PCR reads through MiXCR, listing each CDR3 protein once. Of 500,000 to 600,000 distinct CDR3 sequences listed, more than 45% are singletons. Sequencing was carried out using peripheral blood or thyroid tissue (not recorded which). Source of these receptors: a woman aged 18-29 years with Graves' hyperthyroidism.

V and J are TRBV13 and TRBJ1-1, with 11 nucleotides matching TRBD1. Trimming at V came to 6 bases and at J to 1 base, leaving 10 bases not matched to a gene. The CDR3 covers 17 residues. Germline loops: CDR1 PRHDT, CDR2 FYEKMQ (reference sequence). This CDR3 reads CASSGQGGQGGNTEAFF. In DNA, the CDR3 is TGTGCCAGCAGTGGACAGGGGGGACAGGGGGGGAACACTGAAGCTTTCTTT.

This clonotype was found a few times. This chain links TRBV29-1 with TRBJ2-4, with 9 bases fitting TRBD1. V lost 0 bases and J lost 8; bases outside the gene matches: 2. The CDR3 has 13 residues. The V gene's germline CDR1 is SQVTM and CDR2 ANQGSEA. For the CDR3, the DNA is TGCAGCGTTGAAGATCGACAGGGGGACATTCAGTACTTC. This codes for CSVEDRQGDIQYF.

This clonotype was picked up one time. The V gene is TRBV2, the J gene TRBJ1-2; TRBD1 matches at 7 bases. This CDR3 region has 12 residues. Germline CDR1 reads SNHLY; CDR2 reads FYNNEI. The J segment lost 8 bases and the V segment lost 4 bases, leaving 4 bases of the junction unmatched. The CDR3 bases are TGTGCCAGCAGTGCCCCGGGACAGGGCTACACCTTC. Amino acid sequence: CASSAPGQGYTF.

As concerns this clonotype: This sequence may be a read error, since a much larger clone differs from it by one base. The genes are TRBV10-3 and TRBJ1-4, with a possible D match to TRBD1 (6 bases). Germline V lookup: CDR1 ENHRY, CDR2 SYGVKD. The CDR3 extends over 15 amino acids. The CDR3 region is CASSKQGNKEKKLFF. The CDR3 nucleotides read TGTGCCAGCAGTAAACAGGGTAATAAGGAGAAAAAACTGTTTTTT.

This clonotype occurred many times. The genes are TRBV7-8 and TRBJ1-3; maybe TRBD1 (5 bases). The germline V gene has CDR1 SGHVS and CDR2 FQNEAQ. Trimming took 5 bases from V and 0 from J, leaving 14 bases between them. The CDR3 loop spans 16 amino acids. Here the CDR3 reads CASSPTGTPSGNTIYF. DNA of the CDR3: TGTGCCAGCAGCCCTACCGGGACGCCCTCTGGAAACACCATATATTTT.